This T cell receptor beta chain was documented in a study of T cells after yellow fever vaccination. Notes on the study in general: Peaking on day 5 versus 15, the secondary response was faster but weaker.

Per germline, CDR1 MNHEY and CDR2 SMNVEV (reference sequence). This CDR3 is 14 amino acids long. Worth noting for this clonotype: Antigen specificity is unknown. One junction end does not reproduce the germline sequence, and a read error may be involved.

TCRdb re-derived calls from the 5' RACE reads in MiXCR, one entry per CDR3 protein. This table has under 300,000 distinct CDR3 sequences, 6.5% to 8.5% appearing once. The sample here was CD4+ T cells sorted from PBMCs, taken 15 days after the yellow fever booster vaccination. This chain uses TRBV27 with TRBJ2-7; 7 bases fit TRBD2. The clonotype comes from a man between 25 and 39 years old who received the YFV17D yellow fever vaccine. CDR3 DNA: TGTGCCATCAGTTCCCGGGACTATAACTACGAGCAGTACTTC. Its protein product is CAISSRDYNYEQYF.